This entry lists 27 T cell receptor beta chains sequenced from one sample in a study of T-cell memory formation after mild COVID-19 (TCRdb year 2021). Library preparation used 5' RACE. Sequenced on an Illumina NovaSeq 6000. The public reads were reprocessed in TCRdb via fastp at Q25 and MiXCR, keeping in-frame beta chains. CDR3 protein sequences are deduplicated, and each keeps its most common genes and DNA. For this sample there are some 48,000 distinct CDR3 sequences; about 12% appear just once. The top ten clonotypes cover over 20% of the sample. Sequenced: PBMCs or a T cell subset sorted from them (not recorded which). These receptors were taken from a man between 18 and 29 years old who had mild COVID-19 (a few samples of this study predate the infection). The sample titles of this study are shuffled in the database, so cell type and time point are left out; the donor was told from shared clones.

This clonotype has just a few counts. The chain couples TRBV24-1 to TRBJ2-1; tentatively, D is TRBD1 or TRBD2 (5 bases each). The V end lost 0 bases, the J end lost 5 bases, and 7 bases lay between the germline ends. Germline values: CDR1 KGHDR, CDR2 SFDVKD. CDR3 length equals 14 residues. This chain's CDR3 is CATSDLSGHNEQFF. The CDR3 DNA reads TGTGCCACCAGTGATTTGTCGGGGCACAATGAGCAGTTCTTC.

This clonotype was seen many times. The chain couples TRBV4-3 to TRBJ1-1; 9 bases agree with TRBD1. The V gene's germline CDR1 is LGHNA and CDR2 YSLEER. The length of the CDR3 is 15 residues. V trimming: 4 bases; J trimming: 0 bases; junction bases outside the gene matches: 3. The CDR3 region has the DNA TGCGCCAGCAGCCCCGGACAGGGGATGAACACTGAAGCTTTCTTT. Translation gives CASSPGQGMNTEAFF.

V is TRBV25-1 and J is TRBJ1-6; D is perhaps TRBD1 (6 bases). The germline V and J ends were trimmed by 1 base and 8 bases, with 12 bases remaining between them. The length of the CDR3 is 15 residues. CDR1 is MGHDK, CDR2 SYGVNS, per germline. The CDR3 loop is CASSESGRGYSPLHF. CDR3 coding DNA: TGTGCCAGCAGTGAATCCGGCAGGGGATATTCACCCCTCCACTTT. The variable domain in full, with the rest retrieved from reference TRBV25-1 and TRBJ1-6, is EADIYQTPRYLVIGTGKKITLECSQTMGHDKMYWYQQDPGMELHLIHYSYGVNSTEKGDLSSESTVSRIRTEHFPLTLESARPSHTSQYLCASSESGRGYSPLHFGNGTRLTVT.

This clonotype was counted many times. V and J are TRBV28 and TRBJ2-4; D tentatively reads TRBD1 or TRBD2 (5 bases each). The CDR3 runs to 15 residues. Trimming pared 5 bases from V and 6 bases from J, leaving 17 bases between. Germline V gene data show CDR1 as MDHEN and CDR2 as SYDVKM. The DNA for the CDR3 is TGTGCCAGCAGTCACAGAGGACGGGGACCAAACATTCAGTACTTC. Its protein is CASSHRGRGPNIQYF.

This chain uses TRBV2 with TRBJ1-2; TRBD1 agrees at 8 bases. The CDR3 is made up of 14 amino acids. The V and J ends lost 7 bases and 4 bases, in that order; junction bases with no gene match: 8. Germline CDR1 SNHLY, CDR2 FYNNEI. CDR3 in DNA: TGTGCCAGCACCCCGGACAGGGAAGGCTATGGCTACACCTTC. Its protein product is CASTPDREGYGYTF.

The chain links TRBV9 to TRBJ1-2; D unresolved. CDR1 is SGDLS, CDR2 YYNGEE, per germline. V lost 0 bases to trimming and J lost 4 bases, with 10 bases between them. This CDR3 comprises 14 residues. This CDR3 is CASSVAGEGYGYTF. In DNA, the CDR3 is TGTGCCAGCAGCGTAGCGGGTGAAGGCTATGGCTACACCTTC.

This clonotype was detected ten times or more. J is TRBJ2-3 and V is TRBV20-1; 9 positions agree with TRBD1. V lost 5 bases, J lost 8 bases, and 8 bases stayed unmatched. The germline V gene has CDR1 DFQATT and CDR2 SNEGSKA (reference sequence). The CDR3 length is 13 residues. The CDR3 is CSAPDRGLPTQYF. The CDR3 nucleotides are TGCAGTGCTCCGGACAGGGGACTCCCTACGCAGTATTTT.

This clonotype was detected many times. The CDR3 region has the DNA TGCGCCAGCAGCCAAGAGGTATTCCAGACCCAGTACTTC. Translated, it gives CASSQEVFQTQYF. The gene calls are TRBV4-3 and TRBJ2-5; D is undetermined. The CDR3 runs 13 residues. Trimming cost V 0 bases and J 6 bases, with 8 bases left between them. Germline lookup yields CDR1 LGHNA and CDR2 YSLEER.

This clonotype was picked up a small number of times. J is TRBJ1-5 and V is TRBV13; D is ambiguous. Germline CDR1 and CDR2: PRHDT and FYEKMQ (reference sequence). The CDR3 totals 13 residues. V was pared by 3 bases and J by 7 bases, with 10 bases between. The CDR3 here is CASSFTLGQPQHF. The CDR3 nucleotides read TGTGCCAGCAGCTTTACTCTGGGCCAGCCCCAGCATTTT.

This clonotype was recorded a few times. The genes are TRBV5-1 and TRBJ1-5; 9 bases are a match to TRBD1. The CDR3 spans 15 residues. Trimming cost V 2 bases and J 4 bases; bases outside gene matches: 4. The germline V gene has CDR1 SGHRS and CDR2 YFSETQ. The CDR3 is CASSFGDRANQPQHF. The CDR3 coding sequence is TGCGCCAGCAGCTTCGGGGACAGGGCAAATCAGCCCCAGCATTTT.

This chain joins TRBV4-2 and TRBJ2-3, with 11 bases matching TRBD2. The V gene end was trimmed by 0 bases and the J gene end by 1 base; junction bases not matched to a gene: 9. Germline V CDR1 and CDR2: LGHNA, YNFKEQ. The CDR3 has 19 amino acids. The DNA for the CDR3 is TGTGCCAGCAGCCAAGACCCGCTAGCGGGGGGCGAACGCACAGATACGCAGTATTTT. Its protein product is CASSQDPLAGGERTDTQYF.

This clonotype was counted between two and nine times. The V gene is TRBV6-5, the J gene TRBJ2-7; 7 bases map to TRBD2. The CDR3 loop spans 13 amino acids. Losses at the gene ends were 3 bases for V and 4 bases for J; bases not matched to a gene: 3. CDR1 MNHEY and CDR2 SVGAGI come from the germline V gene. The CDR3 nucleotides are TGTGCCAGCAGTTATTTCGGGGGGTACGAGCAGTACTTC. It codes for CASSYFGGYEQYF.

This clonotype was seen more than once but under ten times. The J gene is TRBJ2-2, the V gene TRBV11-2; 11 positions agree with TRBD2. The CDR3 length is 19 residues. CDR1 is SGHAT and CDR2 is FQNNGV in the germline V gene. The trim removed 2 bases at V and 3 bases at J, leaving 11 bases unmatched. The CDR3, as DNA: TGTGCCAGCAGCTTACGCATAGCGGGGGGGATCCGATACACCGGGGAGCTGTTTTTT. Amino acid sequence: CASSLRIAGGIRYTGELFF.

This clonotype was detected a few times. The chain couples TRBV20-1 to TRBJ1-2; 8 bases align to TRBD1. The CDR3 has 13 amino acids. Germline CDR1 reads DFQATT; CDR2 reads SNEGSKA (reference sequence). V shed 6 bases and J 5 bases; nucleotides not matched to a gene: 8. The CDR3 sequence is CSAGITGGYGYTF. CDR3 nucleotides: TGCAGTGCGGGAATCACAGGGGGGTATGGCTACACCTTC.

The V gene is TRBV9, the J gene TRBJ1-2; no firm D call. The CDR3 consists of 15 residues. V was clipped by 2 bases and J by 2 bases, with 13 bases between them. Per the germline V gene, CDR1 is SGDLS and CDR2 is YYNGEE. This chain's CDR3 is CASSVAETENYGYTF. The CDR3 DNA sequence: TGTGCCAGCAGCGTTGCCGAAACGGAGAACTATGGCTACACCTTC.

The J gene is TRBJ1-5, the V gene TRBV6-5, with no clear D. In germline, CDR1 is MNHEY, CDR2 SVGAGI. CDR3 length: 15 amino acids. Trimming left V 6 bases short and J 2 bases short, with 14 bases between. As DNA, the CDR3 is TGTGCCAGCAGCGCCCAGGTGGAGGGCAATCAGCCCCAGCATTTT. Translating gives CASSAQVEGNQPQHF.

The chain uses TRBV6-5 and TRBJ2-2; D may be TRBD1 (7 bases). Per germline, CDR1 MNHEY and CDR2 SVGAGI. V was shortened by 8 bases and J by 1 base, with 11 bases between the two germline ends. This CDR3 comprises 14 residues. CDR3 loop: CASRGTVNTGELFF. The CDR3 DNA reads TGTGCCAGCCGGGGGACAGTGAACACCGGGGAGCTGTTTTTT.

This clonotype was found a few times. This chain joins TRBV20-1 and TRBJ2-6; no definite D call. Trimming took off 7 bases at V and 0 bases at J, with 7 bases between the two ends. Germline values: CDR1 DFQATT, CDR2 SNEGSKA (reference sequence). The CDR3 spans 13 residues. The CDR3 nucleotides are TGCAGTGGGGTGCCCTCTGGGGCCAACGTCCTGACTTTC. Amino acids: CSGVPSGANVLTF.

V usage is TRBV7-9 and J usage is TRBJ2-3; 8 bases fit TRBD2. This CDR3 spans 16 amino acids. Germline values: CDR1 SEHNR, CDR2 FQNEAQ (reference sequence). V gave up 4 bases and J gave up 2 bases; unmatched junction bases: 8. CDR3 DNA: TGTGCCAGCAGCTCCCACGATAGCGGGGTCACAGATACGCAGTATTTT. It yields the protein CASSSHDSGVTDTQYF.

This clonotype was seen repeatedly, ten times or more. This sequence joins TRBV5-1 and TRBJ2-5; no reliable D call. The CDR3 totals 13 residues. Germline lookup yields CDR1 SGHRS and CDR2 YFSETQ. Deletions cut 0 bases from V and 5 bases from J, with 8 bases between. The CDR3 DNA reads as TGCGCCAGCAGCTTGGAGGGCAGCGAGACCCAGTACTTC. Translation: CASSLEGSETQYF.

This chain uses TRBV29-1 with TRBJ1-3; D unclear. The germline V gene has CDR1 SQVTM and CDR2 ANQGSEA. V was cut by 0 bases and J by 1 base, with 7 bases left in between. This CDR3 has 14 amino acids. The CDR3 nucleotides read TGCAGCGTTGAAGAGTCGGGTTCTGGAAACACCATATATTTT. It is translated as CSVEESGSGNTIYF.

The V call is TRBV6-6, the J call TRBJ2-3; D possibly corresponds to TRBD2 (7 bases). Trimming stripped 6 bases from V and 3 bases from J, with 16 bases between. This CDR3 is 15 amino acids long. The germline V gene encodes CDR1 MNHNY and CDR2 SVGAGI (reference sequence). DNA for the CDR3: TGTGCCAGCAGGTTCGGGGGGCGCGGGACAGATACGCAGTATTTT. This codes for CASRFGGRGTDTQYF.

The rearrangement uses TRBV29-1 and TRBJ2-1, with D unclear. This CDR3 is built from 13 residues. In germline, CDR1 is SQVTM, CDR2 ANQGSEA. Trimming pared 7 bases from V and 6 bases from J, leaving 16 bases between. Written as DNA, the CDR3 is TGCAGCGGTCTCAGGCCTACGAGCAATGAGCAGTTCTTC. Protein sequence: CSGLRPTSNEQFF.

The table lists this clonotype with a few counts. V usage is TRBV4-2 and J usage is TRBJ2-5; D is undetermined. The CDR3 length is 13 residues. Trimming left V 1 base short and J 9 bases short, with 12 bases between. The V gene's germline CDR1 is LGHNA and CDR2 YNFKEQ. DNA for the CDR3: TGTGCCAGCAGCCAAGGGGCGCGGTCGTCCCAGTACTTC. Its translation is CASSQGARSSQYF.

This clonotype was counted a few times. This chain uses TRBV10-3 with TRBJ2-2, with D possibly TRBD1 on 5 matching bases. Germline loops: CDR1 ENHRY, CDR2 SYGVKD. The CDR3 sequence is 17 residues long. V lost 2 bases, J lost 4 bases, and 17 bases lay in between. CDR3 coding DNA: TGTGCCATCAGTGAGCGGGCCACGAGGCAGGGCACCGGGGAGCTGTTTTTT. It translates to CAISERATRQGTGELFF.

This clonotype was picked up a small number of times. The chain joins TRBV18 to TRBJ2-5; D assignment may be TRBD1 or TRBD2 (5 bases each). The V end was cut by 1 base, the J end by 3 bases, with 24 bases between. The CDR3 has 19 amino acids. Germline assignment: CDR1 KGHSH and CDR2 LQKENI. The CDR3 here is CASSPLARVRERRKETQYF. The CDR3 DNA sequence: TGTGCCAGCTCACCACTCGCGAGGGTCAGGGAGAGGCGAAAAGAGACCCAGTACTTC.

This clonotype was seen only a few times. A junction boundary mismatches the germline segment, possibly from a read error. The chain recombines TRBV5-1 with TRBJ1-2; TRBD1 aligns across 9 bases. CDR3 length: 13 residues. Germline CDR1 and CDR2: SGHRS and YFSETQ. The CDR3 region is CASRPGNRGPFHF. The CDR3, as DNA: TGCGCCAGCAGGCCTGGAAACAGGGGGCCCTTCCACTTC.